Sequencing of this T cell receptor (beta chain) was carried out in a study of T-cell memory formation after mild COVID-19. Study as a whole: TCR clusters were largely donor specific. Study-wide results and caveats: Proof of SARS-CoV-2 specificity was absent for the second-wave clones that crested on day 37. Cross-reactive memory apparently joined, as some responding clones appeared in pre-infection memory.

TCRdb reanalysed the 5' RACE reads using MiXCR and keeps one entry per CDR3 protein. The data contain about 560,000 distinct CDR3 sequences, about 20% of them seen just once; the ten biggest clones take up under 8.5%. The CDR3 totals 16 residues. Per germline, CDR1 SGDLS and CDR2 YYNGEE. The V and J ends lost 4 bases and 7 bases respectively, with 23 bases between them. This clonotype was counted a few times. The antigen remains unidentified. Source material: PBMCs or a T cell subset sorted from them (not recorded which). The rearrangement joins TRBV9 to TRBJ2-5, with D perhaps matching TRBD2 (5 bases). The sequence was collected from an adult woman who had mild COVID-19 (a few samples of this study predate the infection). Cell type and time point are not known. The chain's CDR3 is CASSSEEALARGTQYF. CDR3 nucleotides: TGTGCCAGCAGCTCCGAGGAGGCCTTAGCCCGCGGGACCCAGTACTTC.